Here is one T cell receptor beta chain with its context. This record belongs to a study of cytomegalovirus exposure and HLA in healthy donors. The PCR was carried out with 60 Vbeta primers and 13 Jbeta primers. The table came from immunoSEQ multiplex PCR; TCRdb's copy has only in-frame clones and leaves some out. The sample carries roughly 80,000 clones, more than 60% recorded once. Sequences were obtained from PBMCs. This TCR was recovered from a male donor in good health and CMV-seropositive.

CDR3 nucleotide sequence: TGTGCCAGCAGCCAGGGGCTTGGGGGCTATGAAAAACTGTTTTTT. Translated, it gives CASSQGLGGYEKLFF. The V and J genes are TRBV5-6 and TRBJ1-4; D perhaps matches TRBD1 (6 bases). Germline CDR1 SGHDT, CDR2 YYEEEE. This CDR3 comprises 15 residues. Trimming cost V 4 bases and J 6 bases, with 16 bases left between them.